Described below is a single T cell receptor beta chain sequence and its context. What it recognizes is unknown. Each CDR3 protein is one row after TCRdb ran MiXCR on the RT-PCR reads. The table records about 830,000 distinct CDR3 sequences, about 18% of them present only once. Trimming took 5 bases from V and 4 from J, leaving 15 bases between them. The CDR3 sequence is 14 residues long. CDR1 MNHEY and CDR2 SVGEGT come from the germline V gene. The data were obtained in a study of response to subunit inactivated influenza vaccine. Study findings and constraints: Seasonal influenza vaccination, on each occasion, was suggested by the authors to recruit few new T cells.

This clonotype originated in a man in his fifties or sixties who received an inactivated influenza vaccine. This specimen was PBMCs from blood, taken about 5 days after vaccination. This rearrangement joins TRBV6-2 or TRBV6-3 to TRBJ2-7; no clear D gene. CDR3 DNA: TGTGCCAGCAGTCGGACGTTCAATGAATACGAGCAGTACTTC. It is translated as CASSRTFNEYEQYF.